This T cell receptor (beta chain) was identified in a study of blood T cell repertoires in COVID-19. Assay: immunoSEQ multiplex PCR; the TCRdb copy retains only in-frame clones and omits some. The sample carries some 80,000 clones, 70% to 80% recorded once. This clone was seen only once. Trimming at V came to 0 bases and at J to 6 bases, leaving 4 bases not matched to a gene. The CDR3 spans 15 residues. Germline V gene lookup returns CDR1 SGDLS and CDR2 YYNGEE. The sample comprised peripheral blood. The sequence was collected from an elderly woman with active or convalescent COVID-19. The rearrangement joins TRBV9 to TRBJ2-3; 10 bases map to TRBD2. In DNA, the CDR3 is TGTGCCAGCAGCGTAGTAAGCGGGGGGGCTGATACGCAGTATTTT. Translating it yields CASSVVSGGADTQYF.